The 28 T cell receptor beta chains listed next were all sequenced from one sample in a study of siplizumab effects on memory and regulatory T cells. Clones were sequenced by immunoSEQ multiplex PCR, and TCRdb holds only the in-frame ones, with some missing. The sample lists 100,000 or so clones; less than 95% were seen once. Sequenced sample: Tregs sorted from blood. The receptors derive from a human donor in good health.

This clone was detected only once. This chain uses TRBV28 with TRBJ2-5, with 9 bases aligning to TRBD1. CDR3 size: 16 residues. The germline gives CDR1 MDHEN, CDR2 SYDVKM. Trimming removed 0 bases from V and 5 bases from J; junction bases left unmatched: 7. CDR3 amino acids: CASSLWGQGGMETQYF. The CDR3 DNA sequence: TGTGCCAGCAGTTTATGGGGACAGGGTGGAATGGAGACCCAGTACTTC.

J is TRBJ2-7 and V is TRBV6-5, with TRBD2 as a possible D gene (5 bases). V lost 3 bases to trimming and J lost 4 bases, with 13 bases between them. CDR3 length equals 14 residues. Looked up from germline, CDR1 is MNHEY and CDR2 is SVGAGI. DNA for the CDR3: TGTGCCAGCAGTTATCGGGGTTCGGTTTACGAGCAGTACTTC. Its translation: CASSYRGSVYEQYF.

This clone was observed once. This chain uses TRBV9 with TRBJ2-7, with 7 positions matching TRBD1. The junction had 19 bases not matched to a gene; V was cut back by 2 bases and J by 2 bases. The length of the CDR3 is 19 residues. In germline, CDR1 is SGDLS, CDR2 YYNGEE. Here the CDR3 DNA reads TGTGCCAGCAGCGTGCCCTTGGGGACAGCGACTTTAAGAACCTACGAGCAGTACTTC. Its protein is CASSVPLGTATLRTYEQYF.

This sequence joins TRBV5-1 and TRBJ1-1; possibly TRBD1 for D (6 bases). From germline, CDR1 is SGHRS and CDR2 YFSETQ. The V and J ends lost 5 bases and 0 bases respectively, with 8 bases between them. The CDR3 runs 13 residues. Here the CDR3 DNA reads TGCGCCAGCAGGCCAGGGGTGAACACTGAAGCTTTCTTT. Amino acid sequence: CASRPGVNTEAFF.

The rearrangement links TRBV11-3 to TRBJ1-1, with TRBD1 as a possible D gene (5 bases). V was trimmed by 6 bases and J by 1 base, leaving 9 bases between them. This CDR3 is built from 13 residues. Germline V gives CDR1 SGHNT, CDR2 YENEEA. The CDR3 region has the DNA TGTGCCAGCAGTACTGACAGGAACACTGAAGCTTTCTTT. Translated, it gives CASSTDRNTEAFF.

The chain joins TRBV11-1 to TRBJ1-1; no definite D call. Germline-derived CDR1 and CDR2 are SGHAT and FQDESV (reference sequence). The CDR3 totals 13 residues. The V end was cut by 5 bases, the J end by 0 bases, with 7 bases between. The CDR3 sequence: CASSRRLNTEAFF. The CDR3 DNA reads as TGTGCCAGCAGCCGAAGGCTGAACACTGAAGCTTTCTTT.

V usage is TRBV6-6 and J usage is TRBJ2-1; D is possibly TRBD1 (6 bases). Trimming took off 0 bases at V and 10 bases at J, with 13 bases between the two ends. CDR3 size: 14 residues. Germline V gene lookup returns CDR1 MNHNY and CDR2 SVGAGI (reference sequence). The chain's CDR3 is CASSYSQRTDEQFF. As DNA, the CDR3 is TGTGCCAGCAGTTACTCCCAGCGGACAGACGAGCAGTTCTTC.

This rearrangement joins TRBV6-5 to TRBJ1-2, with TRBD1 as a possible D gene (5 bases). The CDR3 contains 15 residues. Germline CDR1 and CDR2: MNHEY and SVGAGI. V was shortened by 4 bases and J by 8 bases, with 20 bases between the two germline ends. This CDR3 reads CASSFQGGLRWGYTF. As DNA, the CDR3 is TGTGCCAGCAGTTTCCAGGGAGGGCTAAGGTGGGGCTACACCTTC.

The rearrangement uses TRBV9 and TRBJ2-2; 11 positions agree with TRBD2. Germline-derived CDR1 and CDR2 are SGDLS and YYNGEE. The CDR3 has 19 residues. The ends lost 4 bases at V and 2 bases at J; junction bases unmatched: 13. Written as DNA, the CDR3 is TGTGCCAGCAGCAGGCGGGCCGGGACTAGCGGAGTAAACACCGGGGAGCTGTTTTTT. As protein: CASSRRAGTSGVNTGELFF.

The V and J genes are TRBV19 and TRBJ2-2; D gene ambiguous. Looked up from germline, CDR1 is LNHDA and CDR2 is SQIVND (reference sequence). This CDR3 spans 13 amino acids. V was clipped by 7 bases and J by 3 bases, with 9 bases between them. The CDR3 region is CASTGRDTGELFF. CDR3 DNA sequence: TGTGCCAGTACCGGCCGAGACACCGGGGAGCTGTTTTTT.

This rearrangement joins TRBV7-9 to TRBJ2-7; 8 bases fit TRBD1. The CDR3 extends over 15 amino acids. V trimming: 5 bases; J trimming: 3 bases; junction bases outside the gene matches: 9. Germline CDR1 is SEHNR and CDR2 is FQNEAQ (reference sequence). The CDR3 DNA is TGTGCCAGCAGCACAGGGGGGACAGGACACTACGAGCAGTACTTC. Its protein product is CASSTGGTGHYEQYF.

Note on this clone: The junction differs from germline at one of its ends, possibly a read error. The genes are TRBV20-1 and TRBJ2-1; tentatively, D is TRBD1 or TRBD2 (5 bases each). The CDR3 consists of 10 residues. The germline V gene has CDR1 DFQATT and CDR2 SNEGSKA (reference sequence). As DNA, the CDR3 is TGCAGTGCTAGAGGGGGCGGGCAGGTCTTC. Translation: CSARGGGQVF.

The chain employs TRBV2 and TRBJ1-2; no clear D gene. The CDR3 length is 15 residues. V was shortened by 7 bases and J by 4 bases, with 19 bases between the two germline ends. CDR1 is SNHLY, CDR2 FYNNEI, per germline. The CDR3 DNA sequence: TGTGCCAGCACCCCCCGGCAGGCTTTGAGCTATGGCTACACCTTC. The encoded protein is CASTPRQALSYGYTF.

The chain couples TRBV9 to TRBJ2-7; 8 nucleotides match TRBD2. With V trimmed by 4 bases and J by 6 bases, 12 bases remained unmatched. This CDR3 is built from 15 residues. Germline V gives CDR1 SGDLS, CDR2 YYNGEE. CDR3 amino acids: CASSPFSGGLSEQYF. The CDR3 coding sequence is TGTGCCAGCAGCCCTTTCTCGGGAGGGCTCTCCGAGCAGTACTTC. Drawing the rest from reference TRBV9 and TRBJ2-7, the complete variable domain is DSGVTQTPKHLITATGQRVTLRCSPRSGDLSVYWYQQSLDQGLQFLIQYYNGEERAKGNILERFSAQQFPDLHSELNLSSLELGDSALYFCASSPFSGGLSEQYFGPGTRLTVT.

The rearrangement joins TRBV14 to TRBJ2-5; 9 bases are a match to TRBD1. CDR1 SGHDN and CDR2 FVKESK come from the germline V gene. The CDR3 sequence is 13 residues long. J lost 7 bases, V lost 4 bases, and 4 bases had no gene match. CDR3 loop: CASSLLTGGTQYF. The CDR3 DNA is TGTGCCAGCAGCCTGCTGACAGGGGGGACCCAGTACTTC.

The V gene is TRBV7-9, the J gene TRBJ2-1; no definite D call. This CDR3 has 11 residues. From germline, CDR1 is SEHNR and CDR2 FQNEAQ (reference sequence). Between the trimmed V and J ends, which lost 5 bases and 10 bases, there was a span of 9 bases. As DNA, the CDR3 is TGTGCCAGCAGCATGGTAGACGAGCAGTTCTTC. Translation gives CASSMVDEQFF.

The V call is TRBV7-8, the J call TRBJ2-6; D not certain. The V gene's germline CDR1 is SGHVS and CDR2 FQNEAQ. CDR3 length: 15 residues. Trimming removed 5 bases at V and 4 bases at J, with 12 bases between. The CDR3 region is CASSPLSSGANVLTF. In nucleotides, the CDR3 is TGTGCCAGCAGCCCCCTTTCCTCGGGGGCCAACGTCCTGACTTTC.

The chain carries TRBV21-1 and TRBJ2-5; no DNA check was done on the table's D call, TRBD2. TRBV21-1 is a documented pseudogene. The CDR3 spans 17 residues. This chain's CDR3 is CASSKEEDLGREETQYF. DNA of the CDR3: TGTGCCAGCAGCAAAGAGGAGGATCTCGGAAGGGAAGAGACCCAGTACTTC.

The V call is TRBV4-2, the J call TRBJ2-1, with 9 bases aligning to TRBD1. V lost 0 bases, J lost 9 bases, and 9 bases stayed unmatched. The CDR3 consists of 16 residues. The germline V gene has CDR1 LGHNA and CDR2 YNFKEQ. The CDR3 reads CASSQDSGQGSFEQFF. CDR3 DNA sequence: TGTGCCAGCAGCCAAGATTCAGGACAGGGGAGTTTTGAGCAGTTCTTC.

The rearrangement joins TRBV28 to TRBJ2-4, with 8 bases lining up with TRBD2. Germline V gives CDR1 MDHEN, CDR2 SYDVKM. This CDR3 spans 13 amino acids. The V gene end was trimmed by 1 base and the J gene end by 12 bases; junction bases not matched to a gene: 5. The CDR3 sequence is CASSLYAGTSQYF. The CDR3 region has the DNA TGTGCCAGCAGTTTATATGCGGGGACTAGTCAGTACTTC.

The chain carries TRBV28 and TRBJ1-5; a possible D gene is TRBD1 (6 bases). V was cut by 9 bases and J by 3 bases, with 12 bases left in between. CDR3 length: 13 amino acids. CDR1 is MDHEN, CDR2 SYDVKM, per germline. CDR3 residues: CASKGQSNQPQHF. CDR3 nucleotide sequence: TGTGCCAGTAAAGGACAGTCCAATCAGCCCCAGCATTTT.

The CDR3 DNA follows: TGTGCCAGCAGCTCTGGGGGAAGTGAACGTGAAAAACTGTTTTTT. Protein product: CASSSGGSEREKLFF. The gene calls are TRBV28 and TRBJ1-4; D perhaps matches TRBD1 (5 bases). CDR1 and CDR2 (germline): MDHEN, SYDVKM. CDR3 length equals 15 residues. V was shortened by 6 bases and J by 7 bases, with 18 bases between the two germline ends.

This clone has just a few counts. This chain uses TRBV18 with TRBJ1-3; TRBD1 aligns across 7 bases. This CDR3 is built from 16 residues. Germline CDR1 KGHSH, CDR2 LQKENI. The V segment lost 6 bases and the J segment 2 bases; nucleotides outside the gene matches: 10. The CDR3 sequence: CASSLPGQTAGNTIYF. The CDR3 DNA follows: TGTGCCAGCTCGTTACCGGGACAGACCGCTGGAAACACCATATATTTT.

V gene TRBV7-3 combines with J gene TRBJ2-3; 9 positions agree with TRBD2. Germline V gives CDR1 SGHTA, CDR2 FQGTGA. Trimming took 5 bases from V and 7 from J; bases not matched to a gene: 10. The CDR3 contains 15 residues. The CDR3 is CASSRVAGAGNTQYF. CDR3 sequence (DNA): TGTGCCAGCAGCCGTGTAGCGGGAGCGGGAAATACGCAGTATTTT.

The J gene is TRBJ1-2, the V gene TRBV30; 7 nucleotides align to TRBD1. With V trimmed by 0 bases and J by 5 bases, 6 bases remained unmatched. In germline, CDR1 is GTSNPN, CDR2 SVGIG (reference sequence). The CDR3 consists of 14 residues. In DNA form, the CDR3 reads TGTGCCTGGAGTGTACAGGGGCCGTTGTATGGCTACACCTTC. It translates to CAWSVQGPLYGYTF.

This clone was seen a single time. The V gene is TRBV6-6, the J gene TRBJ2-2; D unresolved. Germline CDR1 is MNHNY and CDR2 is SVGAGI (reference sequence). The CDR3 has 12 residues. Trimming stripped 5 bases from V and 2 bases from J, with 3 bases between. The CDR3 protein is CASSTNTGELFF. Here the CDR3 DNA reads TGTGCCAGCAGTACTAACACCGGGGAGCTGTTTTTT.

The V call is TRBV28, the J call TRBJ2-3, with TRBD2 matching over 9 bases. Germline CDR1 MDHEN, CDR2 SYDVKM. J lost 2 bases, V lost 6 bases, and 6 bases had no gene match. This CDR3 spans 15 amino acids. The CDR3 DNA is TGTGCCAGCAGCCTCCCTAGCGGGATCACAGATACGCAGTATTTT. As protein: CASSLPSGITDTQYF.

CDR3 nucleotides: TGTGCCAGCAGTCCCCTGACTAGCGGCGAGACCCAGTACTTC. Translation gives CASSPLTSGETQYF. V is TRBV28 and J is TRBJ2-5; TRBD2 agrees at 9 bases. Germline trimming cut 5 bases from V and 5 bases from J; bases unmatched to any gene: 6. Germline lookup yields CDR1 MDHEN and CDR2 SYDVKM. This CDR3 comprises 14 residues.